Given below is one T cell receptor (beta chain) in context. In the original analysis: Amplification from reference gene primers served as the basis for estimated nucleated cell counts. The table came from immunoSEQ multiplex PCR; TCRdb's copy has only in-frame clones and leaves some out. The DNA was the basis for D and trimming; V, J and clone size are from that table. The table has tens of thousands of clones, around 86% seen once. Per germline, CDR1 SGHRS and CDR2 YFSETQ. V was cut by 0 bases and J by 1 base, with 10 bases left in between. CDR3 length: 16 amino acids. The sample belongs to a study of blood T cell repertoires in COVID-19. At the level of the study: There were acute and convalescent COVID-19 samples, and they came from the United States, Italy and Spain. The cDNA or gDNA used as material had been derived from T cells, B-cell-depleted T cells, or PBMCs.

The gene calls are TRBV5-1 and TRBJ2-2, with D possibly being TRBD2 (5 bases). The receptor was derived from a woman older than 75 with active or convalescent COVID-19. Source material: peripheral blood. CDR3 protein: CASSLVGGRNTGELFF. CDR3 in DNA: TGCGCCAGCAGCTTGGTAGGTGGGAGGAACACCGGGGAGCTGTTTTTT.